This is a list of T cell receptor beta chains from one sample in a study of control samples from healthy donors and cancer patients. Sequencing used immunoSEQ multiplex PCR; TCRdb keeps in-frame clones, though not all of them. The sample includes about 99,000 clones, around 88% of them seen just once. The specimen was PBMCs. These receptors were taken from a man in his sixties with lung cancer. CDR3s include the opening cysteine and the closing phenylalanine or tryptophan. A D gene is named only where the DNA matches it firmly. Expanded clones get a size class; other rows say once, few or many, or leave the size out.

TRBD1	.	TRBV7-9	TRBJ1-2	TGTGCCATTGCCGAGGGGGCGCTGGGCTACACCTTC	CAIAEGALGYTF
.	.	TRBV14	TRBJ2-1	TGTGCCAGCAGCAGAGACATTTCCTACAATGAGCAGTTCTTC	CASSRDISYNEQFF
TRBD1	.	TRBV5-1	TRBJ1-1	TGCGCCAGCAGCCCTGACAGGGGGGGGACTGAAGCTTTCTTT	CASSPDRGGTEAFF
TRBD2	.	TRBV7-9	TRBJ2-5	TGTGCCAGCAGCTTAACGGGAGGGATCCAAGAGACCCAGTACTTC	CASSLTGGIQETQYF
.	.	TRBV6-1	TRBJ1-2	TGTGCCAGCAGTGAAGGAGGGTATGGCTACACCTTC	CASSEGGYGYTF
TRBD1	.	TRBV5-1	TRBJ1-1	TGCGCCAGCAGCCTGGGACAGAGTAACACTGAAGCTTTCTTT	CASSLGQSNTEAFF
TRBD1	.	TRBV27	TRBJ2-5	TGTGCCAGCAGTTTACAGCGGACAGGGCGGGAGACCCAGTACTTC	CASSLQRTGRETQYF
.	.	TRBV5-1	TRBJ2-2	TGCGCCCCCAGGAAGAACACCGGGGAGCTGTTTTTT	CAPRKNTGELFF
.	.	TRBV7-2	TRBJ1-2	TGTGCCAGCAGCAAGGACAGCTCTAACTATGGCTACACCTTC	CASSKDSSNYGYTF
TRBD1	.	TRBV7-3	TRBJ2-5	TGTGCCAGCAGCCTCGGACAGGATCAAGAGACCCAGTACTTC	CASSLGQDQETQYF
.	.	TRBV7-6	TRBJ1-5	TGTGCCAGCAGCTTACTAACAGGACTCAATCAGCCCCAGCATTTT	CASSLLTGLNQPQHF
.	.	TRBV6-1	TRBJ2-3	TGTGCCAGCAGTGAACAAGACTATTTTCTAGATACGCAGTATTTT	CASSEQDYFLDTQYF
.	.	TRBV6-5	TRBJ2-5	TGTGCCAGCGGTAACAGAGAGACCCAGTACTTC	CASGNRETQYF
.	.	TRBV5-1	TRBJ2-1	TGCGCCAGCAGGCCGGGGCTCTCACGCGATGAGCAGTTCTTC	CASRPGLSRDEQFF
TRBD1	once	TRBV28	TRBJ2-7	TGTGCCAGCACCTCTGGGGACAGGGCCCTCGAGCAGTACTTC	CASTSGDRALEQYF
.	.	TRBV14	TRBJ1-2	TGTGCCAGCAGCCAAGATCGAATGGTGTCGGGAGGCTACACCTTC	CASSQDRMVSGGYTF
TRBD1	few	TRBV5-8	TRBJ1-4	TGTGCCAGCAGCCGAAGACAGGGTACTAATGAAAAACTGTTTTTT	CASSRRQGTNEKLFF
TRBD2	.	TRBV11-2	TRBJ2-5	TGTGCCAGCAGCTTAATCGTCACTAGCGGGGATTACCAAGAGACCCAGTACTTC	CASSLIVTSGDYQETQYF
.	.	TRBV3-1/TRBV3-2	TRBJ1-2	TGTGCCAGCAGCCAAGGACAGGTCGGTGGCTACACCTTC	CASSQGQVGGYTF
.	.	TRBV7-8	TRBJ1-1	TGTGCCAGCAGCTTAGAGTCCATGGAGGGGGGAAGCACTGAAGCTTTCTTT	CASSLESMEGGSTEAFF
TRBD1	.	TRBV3-1/TRBV3-2	TRBJ1-1	TGTGCCAGCAACCAGGGGGGGTATACTGAAGCTTTCTTT	CASNQGGYTEAFF
.	.	TRBV6-5	TRBJ2-3	TGTGCCAGCAGCCCGGGACCCCGTCAAACGCAGTATTTT	CASSPGPRQTQYF
.	few	TRBV10-1	TRBJ2-3	TGCGCCAGCAGTGACAGGCCAACGAACACAGATACGCAGTATTTT	CASSDRPTNTDTQYF
.	.	TRBV5-5	TRBJ1-1	TGTGCCAGCAGCCTTGAGCGGGGAAACACTGAAGCTTTCTTT	CASSLERGNTEAFF
.	.	TRBV6-5	TRBJ1-2	TGTGCCAGCAGTCGGGAGGGTCTTTATGGCTACACCTTC	CASSREGLYGYTF
TRBD1	.	TRBV3-1/TRBV3-2	TRBJ1-4	TGTGCCAGCAGCAGACAGGGAACTAATGAAAAACTGTTTTTT	CASSRQGTNEKLFF
.	.	TRBV30	TRBJ1-5	TGTGCCTGGAGTGCGGGACCCAATCAGCCCCAGCATTTT	CAWSAGPNQPQHF
TRBD1	.	TRBV3-1/TRBV3-2	TRBJ1-5	TGTGCCAGCAGCGCAACTCAAACAGGGGTCGCATCCCAGCATTTT	CASSATQTGVASQHF
.	.	TRBV10-1	TRBJ2-4	TGCGCCAGCAGTCCGACATCTCTAGCCAAAAACATTCAGTACTTC	CASSPTSLAKNIQYF
.	.	TRBV29-1	TRBJ1-2	TGCAGCGTTGAAAGGATCGCTGGACAGTGGGACGCATATGGCTACACCTTC	CSVERIAGQWDAYGYTF
TRBD1	.	TRBV5-5	TRBJ1-5	TGTGCCAGCAGCTTGGAGGGCAGGGGGACATATAGCAATCAGCCCCAGCATTTT	CASSLEGRGTYSNQPQHF
.	.	TRBV25-1	TRBJ1-2	TGTGCCAGCAGTGCACAGGGTTATGGCTACACCTTC	CASSAQGYGYTF
.	.	TRBV30	TRBJ1-1	TGTGCCTGGACGACTACGAACGCTGAAGCTTTCTTT	CAWTTTNAEAFF
.	.	TRBV30	TRBJ1-6	TGTGCCTGGAGTGGGACAGAGGGCATAAGCTCCTATAATTCACCCCTCCACTTT	CAWSGTEGISSYNSPLHF
TRBD1	.	TRBV3-1/TRBV3-2	TRBJ1-1	TGTGCCAGCAGCCTGGGACAGGGCACTGAAGCTTTCTTT	CASSLGQGTEAFF
.	.	TRBV11-3	TRBJ2-2	TGTGCCAGCAGCTTAGAACCGAACACCGGGGAGCTGTTTTTT	CASSLEPNTGELFF
.	.	TRBV6-5	TRBJ1-2	TGTGCCAGCAGCCAGACATCGAACTATGGCTACACCTTC	CASSQTSNYGYTF
.	.	TRBV4-1	TRBJ2-5	TGCGCCAGCAGCCAAGGCCCTCAGAACCAAGAGACCCAGTACTTC	CASSQGPQNQETQYF
.	.	TRBV5-1	TRBJ1-5	TGCGCCAGCAGCTTGGAAGGGGAGAGTAGCCCCCAGCATTTT	CASSLEGESSPQHF
.	.	TRBV20-1	TRBJ2-3	TGCAGTGCTGAAACACGAGATACGCAGTATTTT	CSAETRDTQYF
.	few	TRBV5-8	TRBJ2-1	TGTGCCAGCAGCTTACGCGAGCAGTTCTTC	CASSLREQFF
TRBD1	once	TRBV10-1	TRBJ2-7	TGCGCCACCGGACAGGGAGGCGAGCAGTACTTC	CATGQGGEQYF
.	.	TRBV19	TRBJ2-2	TGTGCCAGTAGTAAGACTATCACCGGGGAGCTGTTTTTT	CASSKTITGELFF
.	.	TRBV5-1	TRBJ1-2	TGCGCCAGCAGCTCCGAAACAGGGTCTAACTATGGCTACACCTTC	CASSSETGSNYGYTF
.	.	TRBV5-5	TRBJ1-1	TGTGCCAGCAGCTTGGCGTCCAGACTCACTGAAGCTTTCTTT	CASSLASRLTEAFF